Below are 5 T cell receptor beta chains sequenced from a single sample in a study of T cells after yellow fever vaccination. TCRdb independently ran MiXCR on the 5' RACE reads; one entry per CDR3 protein. The sample holds almost 600,000 distinct CDR3 sequences, less than 15% seen once. The specimen comprised PBMCs, sampled on the day of the yellow fever booster vaccination. The receptor source for this set is a man younger than 45 who received the YFV17D yellow fever vaccine.

This clonotype was seen a few times. This chain links TRBV20-1 with TRBJ1-6, with TRBD1 as a possible D gene (5 bases). Germline-derived CDR1 and CDR2 are DFQATT and SNEGSKA (reference sequence). The CDR3 has 17 amino acids. Trimming took 0 bases from V and 4 from J, leaving 16 bases between them. Written as DNA, the CDR3 is TGCAGTGCTAGAGATGGGACGTTGGGGGTGTATAATTCACCCCTCCACTTT. It codes for CSARDGTLGVYNSPLHF.

V is TRBV7-2 and J is TRBJ2-1, with D perhaps TRBD2 (5 bases). The V end was cut by 2 bases, the J end by 8 bases, with 7 bases between. Germline loops: CDR1 SGHTA, CDR2 FQGNSA. CDR3 length equals 12 residues. CDR3 coding DNA: TGTGCCAGCAGCTTACTAGCTCATGAGCAGTTCTTC. It codes for CASSLLAHEQFF.

This clonotype was detected only a few times. The rearrangement joins TRBV14 to TRBJ1-4, with D hard to call. The V end lost 0 bases, the J end lost 8 bases, and 4 bases lay between the germline ends. The CDR3 consists of 12 residues. Germline assignment: CDR1 SGHDN and CDR2 FVKESK. CDR3 loop: CASSQEVEKLFF. CDR3 DNA: TGTGCCAGCAGCCAAGAGGTCGAAAAACTGTTTTTT.

This clonotype was counted between two and nine times. The chain combines TRBV20-1 with TRBJ1-2; D remains ambiguous. This CDR3 region has 14 residues. The ends were cut back, 6 bases at V and 4 bases at J, with 18 bases in the middle. The germline gives CDR1 DFQATT, CDR2 SNEGSKA (reference sequence). This CDR3 reads CSARRLESAYGYTF. DNA for the CDR3: TGCAGTGCCCGAAGGCTGGAGTCTGCCTATGGCTACACCTTC.

The V gene is TRBV7-9, the J gene TRBJ2-3; TRBD2 aligns across 9 bases. Germline CDR1 reads SEHNR; CDR2 reads FQNEAQ (reference sequence). Trimming at V came to 6 bases and at J to 7 bases, leaving 11 bases not matched to a gene. The CDR3 length is 15 residues. CDR3 residues: CASRGTSGRSNTQYF. Written as DNA, the CDR3 is TGTGCCAGCAGGGGGACGAGCGGGAGGTCGAATACGCAGTATTTT. The full variable domain, in which reference TRBV7-9 and TRBJ2-3 provide the parts outside the CDR3, is DTGVSQNPRHKITKRGQNVTFRCDPISEHNRLYWYRQTLGQGPEFLTYFQNEAQLEKSRLLSDRFSAERPKGSFSTLEIQRTEQGDSAMYLCASRGTSGRSNTQYFGPGTRLTVL.